This TCR beta chain was recovered during a study of cytomegalovirus exposure and HLA in healthy donors. A multiplex PCR was run with 60 Vbeta primers and 13 Jbeta primers. Assay used: immunoSEQ multiplex PCR; TCRdb lists only in-frame clones, some missing. The sample carries around 110,000 clones, more than 55% recorded once. This sequence originates from a man aged 18 to 29 in good health and CMV-seronegative. Sequenced material: PBMCs.

CDR3 sequence (DNA): TGTGCCAGTAGGGTCGGGACACCGAACACCGGGGAGCTGTTTTTT. This encodes CASRVGTPNTGELFF. V is TRBV4-2 and J is TRBJ2-2; possibly TRBD1 for D (6 bases). V lost 9 bases and J lost 0, with 14 bases in between. This CDR3 contains 15 residues. Germline V gives CDR1 LGHNA, CDR2 YNFKEQ.